This entry lists 20 T cell receptor beta chains sequenced from one sample in a study of ipilimumab plus nivolumab after autologous stem cell transplantation. Repertoires were generated with immunoSEQ multiplex PCR, while TCRdb's copy carries only in-frame clones and drops some. The sample has some 45,000 clones; approximately 91% are singletons. The source material was PBMCs, sampled in a trial of ipilimumab plus nivolumab as post-transplant consolidation. These receptor sequences come from a male donor with multiple myeloma.

V is TRBV2 and J is TRBJ2-3, with D possibly TRBD2 on 5 matching bases. Germline loops: CDR1 SNHLY, CDR2 FYNNEI. The CDR3 sequence is 12 residues long. V dropped 8 bases and J dropped 8 bases, with 14 bases sitting between them. CDR3 nucleotide sequence: TGTGCCAGCGGAATTGAGGGAGCTACGCAGTATTTT. It translates to CASGIEGATQYF.

V usage is TRBV7-2 and J usage is TRBJ1-2, with D possibly TRBD1 on 6 matching bases. Germline loops: CDR1 SGHTA, CDR2 FQGNSA. CDR3 length: 14 residues. The V end lost 3 bases, the J end lost 4 bases, and 12 bases lay between the germline ends. The chain's CDR3 is CASSLGGAIYGYTF. CDR3 in DNA: TGTGCCAGCAGCTTGGGGGGGGCCATCTATGGCTACACCTTC.

V is TRBV2 and J is TRBJ2-4, with 7 bases that match TRBD1. From germline, CDR1 is SNHLY and CDR2 FYNNEI. The CDR3 has 12 amino acids. V lost 7 bases, J lost 6 bases, and 3 bases stayed unmatched. CDR3 coding DNA: TGTGCCAGCACCCGGGACAGAAACATTCAGTACTTC. This codes for CASTRDRNIQYF.

V gene TRBV2 combines with J gene TRBJ2-1, with no clear D. In germline, CDR1 is SNHLY, CDR2 FYNNEI. This CDR3 is 11 amino acids long. Trimming took off 6 bases at V and 2 bases at J, with 2 bases between the two ends. The CDR3: CASSPYNEQFF. The CDR3 DNA is TGTGCCAGCAGCCCCTACAATGAGCAGTTCTTC. Full variable domain (remainder filled in from reference TRBV2 and TRBJ2-1): EPEVTQTPSHQVTQMGQEVILRCVPISNHLYFYWYRQILGQKVEFLVSFYNNEISEKSEIFDDQFSVERPDGSNFTLKIRSTKLEDSAMYFCASSPYNEQFFGPGTRLTVL.

The chain recombines TRBV19 with TRBJ2-1; 9 bases line up with TRBD1. The CDR3 sequence is 18 residues long. V lost 10 bases and J lost 0; bases outside the gene matches: 16. From germline, CDR1 is LNHDA and CDR2 SQIVND (reference sequence). The CDR3, as DNA: TGTGCCATCAGTCCCGGGACAGGGATGGAGATCTCCTACAATGAGCAGTTCTTC. This encodes CAISPGTGMEISYNEQFF.

The chain recombines TRBV7-9 with TRBJ1-1; D possibly corresponds to TRBD1 (5 bases). V shed 0 bases and J shed 4 bases, with 12 bases lying between them. This CDR3 spans 15 amino acids. From germline, CDR1 is SEHNR and CDR2 FQNEAQ (reference sequence). Written as DNA, the CDR3 is TGTGCCAGCAGCTTAGCCCCCGGGGCGGGCACTGAAGCTTTCTTT. Its protein is CASSLAPGAGTEAFF.

The rearrangement links TRBV5-1 to TRBJ2-6; no clear D. The CDR3 runs to 16 residues. Between the trimmed V and J ends, which lost 0 bases and 4 bases, there was a span of 11 bases. Germline V lookup: CDR1 SGHRS, CDR2 YFSETQ. The CDR3 spells CASSLADDPGANVLTF. CDR3 nucleotide sequence: TGCGCCAGCAGCTTGGCGGACGATCCCGGGGCCAACGTCCTGACTTTC.

This clone was counted a single time. V is TRBV27 and J is TRBJ2-1; no firm D call. V gave up 5 bases and J gave up 4 bases, with 12 bases separating them. Germline-derived CDR1 and CDR2 are MNHEY and SMNVEV (reference sequence). The CDR3 covers 14 residues. CDR3 DNA: TGTGCCAGCAGTCAAGGTGATACATACAATGAGCAGTTCTTC. Translated: CASSQGDTYNEQFF.

This chain connects TRBV7-9 to TRBJ2-7; D is possibly TRBD2 (6 bases). CDR1 and CDR2 from the germline V gene are SEHNR and FQNEAQ (reference sequence). Trimming left V 5 bases short and J 3 bases short, with 17 bases between. This CDR3 has 15 amino acids. As DNA, the CDR3 is TGTGCCAGCAGCCACGGTACGGGAGAGAACTACGAGCAGTACTTC. It specifies CASSHGTGENYEQYF.

The rearrangement uses TRBV19 and TRBJ1-2; the D gene is possibly TRBD1 (6 bases). The CDR3 extends over 13 amino acids. CDR1 and CDR2 (germline): LNHDA, SQIVND (reference sequence). V was trimmed by 3 bases and J by 8 bases, leaving 13 bases between them. The CDR3 region has the DNA TGTGCCAGTAGTATCGAACAGGGTCTGGGCTACACCTTC. Amino acid sequence: CASSIEQGLGYTF.

The chain carries TRBV11-2 and TRBJ1-6; D may be TRBD1 (5 bases). CDR1 is SGHAT and CDR2 is FQNNGV in the germline V gene. CDR3 size: 16 residues. Deletions cut 1 base from V and 5 bases from J, with 12 bases between. The CDR3: CASSLGQGGHNSPLHF. In nucleotides, the CDR3 is TGTGCCAGCAGCTTAGGGCAGGGAGGCCATAATTCACCCCTCCACTTT. Full variable domain (outside the CDR3, taken from reference TRBV11-2 and TRBJ1-6): EAGVAQSPRYKIIEKRQSVAFWCNPISGHATLYWYQQILGQGPKLLIQFQNNGVVDDSQLPKDRFSAERLKGVDSTLKIQPAKLEDSAVYLCASSLGQGGHNSPLHFGNGTRLTVT.

J is TRBJ2-5 and V is TRBV6-5, with 7 positions matching TRBD1. The length of the CDR3 is 15 residues. The V and J ends lost 0 bases and 2 bases, in that order; junction bases with no gene match: 3. In germline, CDR1 is MNHEY, CDR2 SVGAGI. The DNA for the CDR3 is TGTGCCAGCAGTTACTCGACAGGGCTACAAGAGACCCAGTACTTC. Protein sequence: CASSYSTGLQETQYF.

The chain employs TRBV7-2 and TRBJ1-3; weak D call: TRBD1 (5 bases). Trimming shortened V by 5 bases and J by 4 bases, and 15 bases separated the two germline ends. This CDR3 is built from 15 residues. CDR1 and CDR2 (germline): SGHTA, FQGNSA. The CDR3 sequence is CASSPRKGWGNTIYF. The CDR3 nucleotides read TGTGCCAGCAGCCCCCGGAAGGGGTGGGGAAACACCATATATTTT.

This chain links TRBV6-5 with TRBJ1-5; TRBD1 agrees at 8 bases. Germline V gene data show CDR1 as MNHEY and CDR2 as SVGAGI. The CDR3 consists of 15 residues. V lost 5 bases and J lost 6; bases outside the gene matches: 9. The CDR3 sequence is CASSHQQGDSQPQHF. The CDR3 DNA sequence: TGTGCCAGCAGTCACCAACAGGGGGACTCTCAGCCCCAGCATTTT.

The chain couples TRBV19 to TRBJ1-4, with no clear D. Germline V lookup: CDR1 LNHDA, CDR2 SQIVND (reference sequence). The V gene lost 2 bases and the J gene lost 5 bases, with 12 bases spanning the gap. This CDR3 contains 15 residues. The CDR3 sequence: CASSINFGMNEKLFF. CDR3 coding DNA: TGTGCCAGTAGTATAAATTTTGGGATGAATGAAAAACTGTTTTTT.

The chain uses TRBV28 and TRBJ2-3, with 7 positions matching TRBD2. CDR1 and CDR2 from the germline V gene are MDHEN and SYDVKM. CDR3 length: 11 residues. The junction had 3 bases not matched to a gene; V was cut back by 8 bases and J by 7 bases. CDR3: CASGGLNTQYF. The CDR3 region has the DNA TGTGCCAGCGGGGGACTAAATACGCAGTATTTT.

The CDR3: CASSVRSTETQYF. The CDR3 DNA reads as TGTGCCAGCAGTGTTCGATCGACAGAGACCCAGTACTTC. The V call is TRBV25-1, the J call TRBJ2-5; D unresolved. Germline CDR1 reads MGHDK; CDR2 reads SYGVNS. The CDR3 runs to 13 residues. The V gene lost 4 bases and the J gene lost 4 bases, with 10 bases spanning the gap.

The chain combines TRBV2 with TRBJ2-3; D is ambiguous. Trimming left V 7 bases short and J 6 bases short, with 17 bases between. The CDR3 runs 14 residues. Germline CDR1 and CDR2: SNHLY and FYNNEI. CDR3 DNA: TGTGCCAGCATGCGGTACAGTCTCAGGGATACGCAGTATTTT. Protein: CASMRYSLRDTQYF.

This clone was counted between two and nine times. V gene TRBV7-8 combines with J gene TRBJ2-6, with D perhaps given as TRBD1 or TRBD2 (6 bases each). The CDR3 extends over 15 amino acids. V dropped 5 bases and J dropped 2 bases, with 10 bases sitting between them. Germline loops: CDR1 SGHVS, CDR2 FQNEAQ. CDR3 residues: CASSQGTAGANVLTF. The CDR3 DNA sequence: TGTGCCAGCAGCCAGGGGACTGCTGGGGCCAACGTCCTGACTTTC.

V usage is TRBV2 and J usage is TRBJ2-3; D gene ambiguous. Trimming took 5 bases from V and 3 from J, leaving 6 bases between them. This CDR3 region has 12 residues. CDR1 SNHLY and CDR2 FYNNEI come from the germline V gene. The CDR3 coding sequence is TGTGCCAGCAGTCTCACGACAGATACGCAGTATTTT. Translation gives CASSLTTDTQYF.